This is a list of T cell receptor beta chains from one sample in a study of control samples from healthy donors and cancer patients. The table came from immunoSEQ multiplex PCR; TCRdb's copy has only in-frame clones and leaves some out. The sample gives roughly 130,000 clones, roughly nine tenths of which show up once; approximately 9.4% is in the top ten. Source material: blood. The receptors here all came from a young woman in good health. Each CDR3 is given with its conserved first and last residue. The D gene is left open where the match is weak. Size is stated for part of the rows, as once, few or many counts, or as a class when the clone is expanded.

V: TRBV7-9
size: -
D: -
J: TRBJ1-6
CDR3: CASSLVTENSPLHF
DNA: TGTGCCAGCAGCTTAGTCACAGAGAATTCACCCCTCCACTTT

V: TRBV29-1
size: -
D: TRBD2
J: TRBJ2-3
CDR3: CSVLLAGGRVKDTQYF
DNA: TGCAGCGTTTTACTAGCGGGAGGGCGGGTAAAAGATACGCAGTATTTT

V: TRBV5-1
size: -
D: -
J: TRBJ1-2
CDR3: CASSSQGPYGYTF
DNA: TGCGCCAGCAGCTCGCAAGGGCCCTATGGCTACACCTTC

V: TRBV11-2
size: -
D: -
J: TRBJ2-7
CDR3: CASSLESGGRAYEQYF
DNA: TGTGCCAGCAGCTTAGAGAGTGGTGGCAGGGCCTACGAGCAGTACTTC

V: TRBV6-4
size: -
D: -
J: TRBJ1-5
CDR3: CASSQSGSPPNQPQHF
DNA: TGTGCCAGCAGTCAATCAGGATCCCCCCCCAATCAGCCCCAGCATTTT

V: TRBV28
size: -
D: TRBD2
J: TRBJ2-3
CDR3: CATRLAGTDTQYF
DNA: TGTGCCACCCGACTAGCGGGCACAGATACGCAGTATTTT

V: TRBV10-1
size: once
D: -
J: TRBJ1-1
CDR3: CASSGNPAGTEAFF
DNA: TGCGCCAGCAGTGGAAACCCTGCGGGCACTGAAGCTTTCTTT

V: TRBV2
size: -
D: TRBD2
J: TRBJ2-1
CDR3: CASSERGTSSYNEQFF
DNA: TGTGCCAGCAGTGAAAGAGGGACTAGCTCCTACAATGAGCAGTTCTTC

V: TRBV6-6
size: -
D: TRBD1
J: TRBJ1-5
CDR3: CASIWGTGNQPQHF
DNA: TGTGCCAGCATCTGGGGGACAGGGAATCAGCCCCAGCATTTT

V: TRBV5-1
size: once
D: -
J: TRBJ2-2
CDR3: CASSFRQVITGELFF
DNA: TGCGCCAGCAGCTTCCGACAGGTGATCACCGGGGAGCTGTTTTTT

V: TRBV29-1
size: -
D: -
J: TRBJ1-1
CDR3: CSGGDAEAFF
DNA: TGCAGCGGAGGGGACGCTGAAGCTTTCTTT

V: TRBV24-1
size: few
D: TRBD2
J: TRBJ2-1
CDR3: CATSDSTTSGKSYNEQFF
DNA: TGTGCCACCAGTGATTCTACGACTAGCGGGAAATCCTACAATGAGCAGTTCTTC

V: TRBV5-1
size: -
D: TRBD1
J: TRBJ2-7
CDR3: CASSGLVEGQTYEQYF
DNA: TGCGCCAGCAGCGGCCTCGTTGAGGGACAGACCTACGAGCAGTACTTC

V: TRBV2
size: -
D: -
J: TRBJ2-3
CDR3: CASSEASGIGQYF
DNA: TGTGCCAGCAGTGAAGCGTCGGGGATCGGGCAGTATTTT

V: TRBV6-4
size: few
D: TRBD2
J: TRBJ2-1
CDR3: CASSEGLAGLSYNEQFF
DNA: TGTGCCAGCAGTGAGGGGCTAGCGGGGCTCTCCTACAATGAGCAGTTCTTC

V: TRBV3-1/TRBV3-2
size: -
D: -
J: TRBJ2-2
CDR3: CASSLSENTGELFF
DNA: TGTGCCAGCAGCTTGTCGGAGAACACCGGGGAGCTGTTTTTT

V: TRBV10-3
size: -
D: TRBD2
J: TRBJ2-2
CDR3: CAISESRTSGLPSGGELFF
DNA: TGTGCCATCAGTGAGTCGAGGACTAGCGGGCTACCGTCTGGCGGGGAGCTGTTTTTT

V: TRBV29-1
size: -
D: -
J: TRBJ2-7
CDR3: CSVSTGDEQYF
DNA: TGCAGCGTTTCAACCGGGGACGAGCAGTACTTC

V: TRBV19
size: -
D: -
J: TRBJ1-1
CDR3: CASSPTRDRMNTEAFF
DNA: TGTGCCAGTAGTCCGACCCGAGACAGAATGAACACTGAAGCTTTCTTT

V: TRBV19
size: -
D: -
J: TRBJ2-7
CDR3: CASSTPSQGSIYEQYF
DNA: TGTGCCAGTAGTACCCCATCTCAGGGGTCGATCTACGAGCAGTACTTC

V: TRBV4-2
size: -
D: -
J: TRBJ2-3
CDR3: CASSPAGADTQYF
DNA: TGTGCCAGCAGCCCAGCAGGGGCGGATACGCAGTATTTT

V: TRBV29-1
size: -
D: -
J: TRBJ1-2
CDR3: CSVVFGDGYTF
DNA: TGCAGCGTTGTATTCGGAGATGGCTACACCTTC

V: TRBV19
size: -
D: -
J: TRBJ1-2
CDR3: CASSIVRDGYTF
DNA: TGTGCCAGTAGTATTGTGAGGGATGGCTACACCTTC

V: TRBV5-1
size: once
D: TRBD1
J: TRBJ1-2
CDR3: CASSLDEGARGYTF
DNA: TGCGCCAGCAGCTTGGATGAGGGGGCGCGGGGCTACACCTTC

V: TRBV27
size: -
D: TRBD1
J: TRBJ2-7
CDR3: CASSSTQGASYEQYF
DNA: TGTGCCAGCAGTTCTACGCAGGGGGCTTCCTACGAGCAGTACTTC

V: TRBV4-2
size: -
D: TRBD2
J: TRBJ2-1
CDR3: CASSQTSGSLGEQFF
DNA: TGTGCCAGCAGCCAGACTAGCGGGAGCCTTGGTGAGCAGTTCTTC

V: TRBV7-9
size: -
D: TRBD1
J: TRBJ1-5
CDR3: CASSSDQGANQPQHF
DNA: TGTGCCAGCAGCTCCGATCAGGGGGCCAATCAGCCCCAGCATTTT

V: TRBV9
size: -
D: TRBD2
J: TRBJ2-1
CDR3: CASSVDSGTGGQFF
DNA: TGTGCCAGCAGCGTCGATAGCGGGACCGGTGGGCAGTTCTTC

V: TRBV6-5
size: -
D: -
J: TRBJ1-6
CDR3: CASSPTNNSPLHF
DNA: TGTGCCAGCAGCCCGACTAATAATTCACCCCTCCACTTT

V: TRBV6-5
size: -
D: -
J: TRBJ1-1
CDR3: CASSYHRVAFF
DNA: TGTGCCAGCAGTTATCACCGCGTGGCTTTCTTT

V: TRBV7-2
size: -
D: TRBD2
J: TRBJ2-5
CDR3: CASSLDPSGGPGTQYF
DNA: TGTGCCAGCAGCTTAGACCCTAGCGGGGGGCCAGGGACCCAGTACTTC

V: TRBV7-9
size: -
D: -
J: TRBJ1-5
CDR3: CASSSGHDYSNQPQHF
DNA: TGTGCCAGCAGCTCAGGACACGATTATAGCAATCAGCCCCAGCATTTT

V: TRBV6-5
size: -
D: -
J: TRBJ1-1
CDR3: CASNQGRTEAFF
DNA: TGTGCCAGCAACCAGGGGAGGACTGAAGCTTTCTTT

V: TRBV7-9
size: -
D: -
J: TRBJ1-5
CDR3: CASSRDGRDDQPQHF
DNA: TGTGCCAGCAGCCGAGACGGACGAGATGATCAGCCCCAGCATTTT

V: TRBV2
size: -
D: -
J: TRBJ1-1
CDR3: CASSTRDGELAFF
DNA: TGTGCCAGCAGTACCCGGGACGGAGAGCTGGCTTTCTTT

V: TRBV5-1
size: -
D: -
J: TRBJ1-4
CDR3: CASSFGTYNEKLFF
DNA: TGCGCCAGCAGCTTCGGGACCTATAATGAAAAACTGTTTTTT

V: TRBV5-5
size: -
D: -
J: TRBJ2-1
CDR3: CASSLAKDSKGIYNEQFF
DNA: TGTGCCAGCAGCTTGGCGAAGGATTCTAAGGGGATTTACAATGAGCAGTTCTTC

V: TRBV19
size: -
D: TRBD2
J: TRBJ2-1
CDR3: CASSIETSRSYNEQFF
DNA: TGTGCCAGTAGTATAGAGACTAGCCGCTCCTACAATGAGCAGTTCTTC

V: TRBV7-9
size: -
D: -
J: TRBJ1-1
CDR3: CASSLGENTEAFF
DNA: TGTGCCAGCAGCTTAGGGGAGAACACTGAAGCTTTCTTT

V: TRBV15
size: -
D: -
J: TRBJ2-7
CDR3: CATSRARAVAEFSQYF
DNA: TGTGCCACCAGCAGAGCGAGGGCGGTTGCAGAATTTTCGCAGTACTTC

V: TRBV27
size: -
D: -
J: TRBJ2-7
CDR3: CASSFLGQGHEQYF
DNA: TGTGCCAGCAGTTTCCTGGGGCAGGGCCACGAGCAGTACTTC